The entry that follows covers one T cell receptor beta chain sequence. What it binds is not known. The PCR made use of 60 Vbeta and 13 Jbeta primers. Repertoires were generated with immunoSEQ multiplex PCR, while TCRdb's copy carries only in-frame clones and drops some. This table holds about 82,000 clones, roughly 70% found once. The data are from a study of cytomegalovirus exposure and HLA in healthy donors. Findings of the study overall: A few V segments could not be told apart, such as TRBV6-2 and TRBV6-3, and were left out. HLA alleles showed associations with 16,951 TCR beta sequences in a later analysis, at a 0.05 false discovery rate. Relative to equally common others, HLA-associated TCR beta chains showed greater clonal expansion in a later analysis.

V lost 1 base and J lost 8; bases outside the gene matches: 10. This CDR3 is built from 16 residues. Per the germline V gene, CDR1 is MGHDK and CDR2 is SYGVNS. Source material: PBMCs. This rearrangement joins TRBV25-1 to TRBJ1-2; 10 bases fit TRBD1. The sequence was collected from a man aged 40-55 years in good health and CMV-seropositive. CDR3 sequence: CASSELMTGGLDGYTF. The CDR3 DNA is TGTGCCAGCAGTGAATTGATGACAGGGGGCCTAGACGGCTACACCTTC.